The 5 T cell receptor beta chains presented below share a single source sample, sequenced in a study of T cell repertoires in cytomegalovirus infection. MiXCR was run by TCRdb on the reads, yielding one entry per CDR3 protein. The table has about 770,000 distinct CDR3 sequences, 25% to 30% seen once. Antigens for these TCRs are unknown. The sample was cultured CD8+ T cells from PBMCs, taken from culture after CMV antigen stimulation. The receptors derive from a human donor in good health (CMV status not recorded). Some clones in this sample may be carry-over from other donors' samples.

This clonotype occurred a few times. The chain uses TRBV29-1 and TRBJ1-1, with D hard to call. CDR3 length equals 12 residues. Trimming removed 7 bases from V and 1 base from J, with 10 bases in between. Looked up from germline, CDR1 is SQVTM and CDR2 is ANQGSEA. CDR3 DNA: TGCAGCGCCTTACATCCGAACACTGAAGCTTTCTTT. Its translation: CSALHPNTEAFF.

There are a few counts of this clonotype. The genes are TRBV6-5 and TRBJ2-1; D is possibly TRBD2 (7 bases). The length of the CDR3 is 12 residues. V was trimmed by 6 bases and J by 9 bases, leaving 12 bases between them. CDR1 MNHEY and CDR2 SVGAGI come from the germline V gene. The CDR3 here is CASRGGVSEQFF. The CDR3 DNA sequence: TGTGCCAGCAGAGGGGGGGTAAGTGAGCAGTTCTTC.

The rearrangement uses TRBV7-6 and TRBJ2-2; 11 bases are shared with TRBD2. Germline CDR1 and CDR2: SGHVS and FNYEAQ. The V segment lost 5 bases and the J segment 2 bases; nucleotides outside the gene matches: 4. The CDR3 has 16 residues. CDR3 region: CASSNRLAGNTGELFF. The CDR3 DNA reads as TGTGCCAGCAGCAATCGACTAGCGGGAAACACCGGGGAGCTGTTTTTT.

The chain joins TRBV19 to TRBJ1-3, with TRBD1 matching 7 bases. From germline, CDR1 is LNHDA and CDR2 SQIVND (reference sequence). This CDR3 region has 16 residues. The V gene end was trimmed by 8 bases and the J gene end by 0 bases; junction bases not matched to a gene: 10. CDR3 nucleotides: TGTGCCAGTGTGGTCCTCAGGGGGGACTCTGGAAACACCATATATTTT. Protein sequence: CASVVLRGDSGNTIYF.

The chain links TRBV27 to TRBJ2-7; D is ambiguous. Germline assignment: CDR1 MNHEY and CDR2 SMNVEV (reference sequence). There are 14 residues in the CDR3. The germline V and J ends were trimmed by 3 bases and 5 bases, with 14 bases remaining between them. The CDR3 region is CASSFTSAGNEQYF. The CDR3 nucleotides read TGTGCCAGCAGTTTCACCAGCGCAGGTAACGAGCAGTACTTC.